This T cell receptor (beta chain) was found in a study of cytomegalovirus exposure and HLA in healthy donors. This PCR relied on a set of 60 Vbeta primers and 13 Jbeta primers. Clones were sequenced by immunoSEQ multiplex PCR, and TCRdb holds only the in-frame ones, with some missing. The repertoire holds 150,000 to 200,000 clones, with more than 60% as singletons. V lost 7 bases and J lost 7; bases outside the gene matches: 13. The CDR3 totals 16 residues. Germline-derived CDR1 and CDR2 are MNHEY and SMNVEV (reference sequence). The TCR originated in a woman aged 40 to 55 in good health and CMV-seropositive. This chain connects TRBV27 to TRBJ2-1, with 10 bases lining up with TRBD2. Sequencing was carried out using PBMCs. CDR3 loop: CASTLSGLAGVNEQFF. The CDR3 nucleotides are TGTGCCAGCACCCTGTCCGGCCTAGCGGGAGTAAATGAGCAGTTCTTC.